These 7 T cell receptor beta chains share one sample of origin, sequenced in a study of identical twins. TCRdb passed the 5' RACE reads through MiXCR, listing each CDR3 protein once. This sample yields 1,800,000 or so distinct CDR3 sequences, of which about 32% are seen a single time; under 0.35% belongs to the top ten. The sample comprised cord blood. The source is a newborn girl in good health.

The chain couples TRBV9 to TRBJ2-3, with D maybe TRBD2 (6 bases). In germline, CDR1 is SGDLS, CDR2 YYNGEE. The CDR3 loop spans 15 amino acids. The germline V and J ends were trimmed by 0 bases and 0 bases, with 8 bases remaining between them. CDR3 sequence reads: CASSVAGDSTDTQYF. Here the CDR3 DNA reads TGTGCCAGCAGCGTAGCGGGGGACAGCACAGATACGCAGTATTTT. The full variable domain, completed using reference TRBV9 and TRBJ2-3, is DSGVTQTPKHLITATGQRVTLRCSPRSGDLSVYWYQQSLDQGLQFLIQYYNGEERAKGNILERFSAQQFPDLHSELNLSSLELGDSALYFCASSVAGDSTDTQYFGPGTRLTVL.

This clonotype came up a few times. The rearrangement uses TRBV6-6 and TRBJ2-3; the D gene is possibly TRBD2 (5 bases). The CDR3 is 14 amino acids. Germline V gene sequence: CDR1 MNHNY, CDR2 SVGAGI (reference sequence). Trimming removed 0 bases at V and 5 bases at J, with 9 bases between. In nucleotides, the CDR3 is TGTGCCAGCAGTTACTCGGGCGCGGGAGATACGCAGTATTTT. It translates to CASSYSGAGDTQYF.

The V and J genes are TRBV3-1 and TRBJ1-1; no clear D gene. CDR1 LGHDT and CDR2 YNNKEL come from the germline V gene (reference sequence). With 9 bases removed from V and 6 bases from J, the gap between germline ends came to 8 bases. The CDR3 spans 10 residues. The CDR3: CASGGPEAFF. The CDR3 nucleotides read TGTGCCAGTGGAGGGCCTGAAGCTTTCTTT.

This rearrangement joins TRBV28 to TRBJ1-1, with no clear D. There are 14 residues in the CDR3. V was shortened by 2 bases and J by 0 bases, with 7 bases between the two germline ends. CDR1 and CDR2 (germline): MDHEN, SYDVKM. Here the CDR3 reads CASSLPRMNTEAFF. The DNA of the CDR3 is TGTGCCAGCAGTTTACCCAGGATGAACACTGAAGCTTTCTTT.

In this sample, this clonotype turned up a few times. The chain is built from TRBV20-1 and TRBJ1-1; no clear D. The CDR3 consists of 12 residues. Germline values: CDR1 DFQATT, CDR2 SNEGSKA (reference sequence). V lost 6 bases and J lost 7, with 15 bases in between. As DNA, the CDR3 is TGCAGTGCCATGTCGGGGAAAAGTGAAGCTTTCTTT. Its protein is CSAMSGKSEAFF.

This clonotype was found a few times. The chain joins TRBV20-1 to TRBJ2-7, with a tentative D call TRBD1 (5 bases). The germline V and J ends were trimmed by 3 bases and 2 bases, with 8 bases remaining between them. Germline loops: CDR1 DFQATT, CDR2 SNEGSKA (reference sequence). This CDR3 comprises 12 residues. This CDR3 is CSASTRAYEQYF. CDR3 bases: TGCAGTGCTAGTACCAGGGCCTACGAGCAGTACTTC.

This rearrangement joins TRBV11-2 to TRBJ2-7; 9 bases line up with TRBD2. The junction had 20 bases not matched to a gene; V was cut back by 3 bases and J by 2 bases. Germline CDR1 reads SGHAT; CDR2 reads FQNNGV. CDR3 length: 20 amino acids. CDR3 region: CASSLSSLSSGGPFPYEQYF. The DNA for the CDR3 is TGTGCCAGCAGCTTGTCTTCGTTGAGTAGCGGGGGCCCTTTCCCCTACGAGCAGTACTTC.